These T cell receptor beta chains were read from a single sample in a study of cytomegalovirus exposure and HLA in healthy donors. The data were produced by immunoSEQ multiplex PCR, yet TCRdb's version contains in-frame clones alone and is incomplete. The data contain 150,000 to 200,000 clones, just over 75% of them singletons. Sequencing was carried out using PBMCs. All receptors derive from a woman in her 30s in good health and CMV-seropositive. Both conserved end residues are part of each CDR3. The order of the fields is CDR3 DNA, CDR3 protein, D gene, V gene, clone size, J gene. The D gene is left open where the match is weak. The listing skips clone size in some rows; elsewhere it reads once, few, many or a size class.

TGTGCCAGCAGTTTAGGGCAGCACACTGAAGCTTTCTTT | CASSLGQHTEAFF | - | TRBV27 | - | TRBJ1-1
TGTGCCAGCAGCGTAGCGGGGTCTTACAATGAGCAGTTCTTC | CASSVAGSYNEQFF | TRBD2 | TRBV11-2 | - | TRBJ2-1
TGTGCCAGCAGTTATCAAAATAGCAATCAGCCCCAGCATTTT | CASSYQNSNQPQHF | - | TRBV6-5 | - | TRBJ1-5
TGTGCCAGTAGTATTTGGGCTGACAATAGCAATCAGCCCCAGCATTTT | CASSIWADNSNQPQHF | - | TRBV19 | - | TRBJ1-5
TGTGCCAGTAGTATAAGGGGGCAGGGTCAGCCCCAGCATTTT | CASSIRGQGQPQHF | TRBD1 | TRBV19 | - | TRBJ1-5
TGCAGCGTTGAAGAAAATCAGGAGGCCGGGTACGAGCAGTACTTC | CSVEENQEAGYEQYF | - | TRBV29-1 | - | TRBJ2-7
TGTGCCAGCTCATTCCGTTCTCCTGAAGCTTTCTTT | CASSFRSPEAFF | - | TRBV18 | - | TRBJ1-1
TGTGCCAGTAGCGCGGAGCAGGGAGGCCACACTGAAGCTTTCTTT | CASSAEQGGHTEAFF | - | TRBV19 | - | TRBJ1-1
TGTGCCAGCAGTTACTCAGAGGGAATGACTGAAGCTTTCTTT | CASSYSEGMTEAFF | - | TRBV6-5 | once | TRBJ1-1
TGTGCCTGGAGTCCCCAGGGAGGTGGGCAGCCCCAGCATTTT | CAWSPQGGGQPQHF | - | TRBV30 | - | TRBJ1-5
TGTGCCAGTAGTTCCGGGACAGGGTATCAGCCCCAGCATTTT | CASSSGTGYQPQHF | TRBD1 | TRBV19 | - | TRBJ1-5
TGTGCCAGCAGTTTGGACAATATCGCCTATGGCTACACCTTC | CASSLDNIAYGYTF | - | TRBV6-5 | - | TRBJ1-2
TGTGCCATCAGTGATCAACAGCCGGGATTGGCCACCGGGGAGCTGTTTTTT | CAISDQQPGLATGELFF | - | TRBV10-3 | - | TRBJ2-2
TGTGCCAGCAGCGCCACAGGGGGAAACACCATATATTTT | CASSATGGNTIYF | - | TRBV7-8 | - | TRBJ1-3
TGTGCCATCAGTGCCCTACTAGCTACGGACGAGCAGTACTTC | CAISALLATDEQYF | - | TRBV10-3 | - | TRBJ2-7
TGTGCCACCAGTTTGTGGATTGGGGACTTTAATGAAAAACTGTTTTTT | CATSLWIGDFNEKLFF | - | TRBV15 | - | TRBJ1-4
TGTGCCTGGAGTGTGAGGGCAGATACGCAGTATTTT | CAWSVRADTQYF | - | TRBV30 | - | TRBJ2-3
TGTGCCAGCAGCGTAGTGGGGGAGGTAACAGATACGCAGTATTTT | CASSVVGEVTDTQYF | - | TRBV9 | - | TRBJ2-3
TGTGCCAGCAGCTTCGGGGACTCCAGGGCTTTCTTT | CASSFGDSRAFF | - | TRBV7-2 | - | TRBJ1-1
TGTGCCACGGGACAGGGGGAAAAACTGTTTTTT | CATGQGEKLFF | TRBD1 | TRBV2 | few | TRBJ1-4
TGTGCCAGCGGTGGTAGGAGAGACCAAGAGACCCAGTACTTC | CASGGRRDQETQYF | - | TRBV6-1 | - | TRBJ2-5
TGTGCCAGCAGCAAAGCGCTTACGGATGGGCAGGTCCGCATGAACACTGAAGCTTTCTTT | CASSKALTDGQVRMNTEAFF | - | TRBV21-1 | - | TRBJ1-1
TGTGCCAGCACTGCCGGGACAGGGGCAGCCTACGAGCAGTACTTC | CASTAGTGAAYEQYF | TRBD1 | TRBV6-1 | - | TRBJ2-7
TGTGCCAGCAGCCAGCCCCGGGACAGAGCTGAAGCTTTCTTT | CASSQPRDRAEAFF | TRBD1 | TRBV16 | - | TRBJ1-1
TGCGCCAGCAGCCGGACGACAGGGCTGAACACTGAAGCTTTCTTT | CASSRTTGLNTEAFF | TRBD1 | TRBV4-3 | - | TRBJ1-1
TGCGCCAGCAGCTCTAATAGCGGGAGGTCCTACAATGAGCAGTTCTTC | CASSSNSGRSYNEQFF | TRBD2 | TRBV5-1 | - | TRBJ2-1
TGTGCCAGCAGCTCAGGGGGCTCTGGGGCCAACGTCCTGACTTTC | CASSSGGSGANVLTF | TRBD1 | TRBV11-3 | - | TRBJ2-6
TGTGCCAGCAGCTCGACGGACAGGGGAAGGTACAATGAGCAGTTCTTC | CASSSTDRGRYNEQFF | TRBD1 | TRBV11-2 | - | TRBJ2-1
TGCGCCAGCAGCCAAAATCCCGGGACAGGAGAGACCCAGTACTTC | CASSQNPGTGETQYF | TRBD1 | TRBV4-3 | - | TRBJ2-5
TGTGCCAGCAGCGTAGAGGTAGCGGGGGGGCACAATGAGCAGTTCTTC | CASSVEVAGGHNEQFF | TRBD2 | TRBV9 | - | TRBJ2-1
TGTGCCAGCACCCACTTGGGGGCGACCACTGAAGCTTTCTTT | CASTHLGATTEAFF | - | TRBV6-6 | - | TRBJ1-1